Listed here are 28 T cell receptor beta chains from one sample, sequenced in a study of T cell responses to AZD1222 COVID-19 vaccine. This table comes from immunoSEQ multiplex PCR, and its TCRdb copy is limited to in-frame clones, with some not included. The sample records some 150,000 clones, just over 90% being singletons. Sequenced material: peripheral blood, taken on day 0 of MenACWY control vaccination. These receptors came from an adult in good health.

V is TRBV19 and J is TRBJ2-1; possible D gene TRBD2, 6 bases. CDR1 and CDR2 (germline): LNHDA, SQIVND (reference sequence). V was shortened by 3 bases and J by 3 bases, with 15 bases between the two germline ends. The CDR3 has 16 amino acids. The CDR3 region is CASSIGASAVYNEQFF. The DNA of the CDR3 is TGTGCCAGTAGTATTGGGGCTAGCGCGGTCTACAATGAGCAGTTCTTC.

The chain has TRBV20-1 and TRBJ1-1, with D perhaps TRBD1 (6 bases). This CDR3 is built from 11 residues. The V end was cut by 7 bases, the J end by 7 bases, with 13 bases between. Germline CDR1 is DFQATT and CDR2 is SNEGSKA (reference sequence). CDR3 bases: TGCAGTGAGGGGGTCGGGGATGAAGCTTTCTTT. It encodes CSEGVGDEAFF.

The genes are TRBV6-5 and TRBJ1-1; possible D gene TRBD1, 6 bases. With 7 bases removed from V and 3 bases from J, the gap between germline ends came to 15 bases. This CDR3 is 14 amino acids long. Germline V CDR1 and CDR2: MNHEY, SVGAGI. The CDR3 loop is CASNSQGSYTEAFF. CDR3 in DNA: TGTGCCAGCAACTCACAGGGATCGTACACTGAAGCTTTCTTT.

The chain couples TRBV4-3 to TRBJ1-2, with D perhaps matching TRBD1 (5 bases). CDR1 and CDR2 from the germline V gene are LGHNA and YSLEER. V was trimmed by 4 bases and J by 0 bases, leaving 12 bases between them. CDR3 length equals 15 residues. The CDR3 sequence is CASSPRDRANYGYTF. The CDR3 DNA is TGCGCCAGCAGCCCCCGGGACCGAGCTAACTATGGCTACACCTTC.

CDR3 DNA sequence: TGTGCCAGTAGTATAGATCTCGGCAGCTGGAATGAAAAACTGTTTTTT. Protein: CASSIDLGSWNEKLFF. V usage is TRBV19 and J usage is TRBJ1-4, with D uncertain. V shed 0 bases and J shed 5 bases, with 13 bases lying between them. The CDR3 length is 16 residues. Germline V CDR1 and CDR2: LNHDA, SQIVND (reference sequence).

The chain recombines TRBV19 with TRBJ1-3; D not resolved. The germline V gene encodes CDR1 LNHDA and CDR2 SQIVND (reference sequence). The CDR3 contains 17 residues. Trimming pared 3 bases from V and 0 bases from J, leaving 15 bases between. The CDR3 region is CASSMQSGLSSGNTIYF. CDR3 sequence (DNA): TGTGCCAGTAGTATGCAGTCGGGCTTAAGCTCTGGAAACACCATATATTTT.

In this sample, this clone turned up once. The chain has TRBV5-4 and TRBJ1-1; perhaps TRBD1 as D (5 bases). Germline values: CDR1 SGHNT, CDR2 YYREEE (reference sequence). The V end was cut by 3 bases, the J end by 6 bases, with 12 bases between. The CDR3 length is 13 residues. CDR3: CASSSPGTAEAFF. CDR3 coding DNA: TGTGCCAGCAGCTCCCCGGGGACGGCTGAAGCTTTCTTT.

The chain has TRBV27 and TRBJ2-7; TRBD1 matches 9 bases. V trimming: 4 bases; J trimming: 2 bases; junction bases outside the gene matches: 9. This CDR3 comprises 16 residues. Germline V gives CDR1 MNHEY, CDR2 SMNVEV (reference sequence). As DNA, the CDR3 is TGTGCCAGCAGTTCATACGACAGGGGGACTCCCTACGAGCAGTACTTC. Its protein product is CASSSYDRGTPYEQYF.

The rearrangement joins TRBV15 to TRBJ2-7; D gene uncertain. The ends were cut back, 4 bases at V and 3 bases at J, with 13 bases in the middle. The V gene's germline CDR1 is LNHNV and CDR2 YYDKDF (reference sequence). CDR3 length: 14 amino acids. The CDR3 here is CATSTIGGDYEQYF. The CDR3 DNA follows: TGTGCCACCAGCACAATCGGCGGAGACTACGAGCAGTACTTC.

The V gene is TRBV6-1, the J gene TRBJ1-2; D call uncertain. CDR3 size: 12 residues. Germline lookup yields CDR1 MNHNS and CDR2 SASEGT. Trimming stripped 2 bases from V and 3 bases from J, with 4 bases between. DNA of the CDR3: TGTGCCAGCAGTGAACTTTACTATGGCTACACCTTC. This translates into CASSELYYGYTF.

This clone was seen only once. Other DNA sequences in the sample encode the same CDR3. The J gene is TRBJ1-5, the V gene TRBV7-9; unclear D gene. CDR3 size: 12 residues. The ends were cut back, 3 bases at V and 3 bases at J, with 3 bases in the middle. Germline lookup yields CDR1 SEHNR and CDR2 FQNEAQ (reference sequence). In nucleotides, the CDR3 is TGTGCCAGCAGCTTGGACAATCAGCCCCAGCATTTT. The encoded protein is CASSLDNQPQHF.

This chain links TRBV4-2 with TRBJ2-2, with D maybe TRBD1 (6 bases). Trimming stripped 3 bases from V and 0 bases from J, with 11 bases between. The CDR3 is 16 residues long. The V gene's germline CDR1 is LGHNA and CDR2 YNFKEQ. The CDR3 is CASSQAKGANTGELFF. CDR3 in DNA: TGTGCCAGCAGCCAGGCAAAGGGGGCGAACACCGGGGAGCTGTTTTTT.

The chain uses TRBV15 and TRBJ1-5, with D unclear. Germline V gene sequence: CDR1 LNHNV, CDR2 YYDKDF (reference sequence). The CDR3 extends over 17 amino acids. The V and J ends lost 1 base and 1 base respectively, with 14 bases between them. The CDR3 sequence: CATSRVVGADSNQPQHF. CDR3 DNA sequence: TGTGCCACCAGCAGAGTGGTCGGAGCGGACAGCAATCAGCCCCAGCATTTT.

This sequence joins TRBV19 and TRBJ1-2, with TRBD1 matching over 8 bases. The CDR3 extends over 16 amino acids. V lost 3 bases, J lost 6 bases, and 12 bases stayed unmatched. Germline-derived CDR1 and CDR2 are LNHDA and SQIVND (reference sequence). The CDR3 protein is CASSISAGGSRNGYTF. The CDR3 DNA is TGTGCCAGTAGTATCAGCGCAGGGGGCTCGAGGAATGGCTACACCTTC.

The V call is TRBV5-4, the J call TRBJ1-2; tentative D call: TRBD1 (6 bases). CDR1 and CDR2 from the germline V gene are SGHNT and YYREEE (reference sequence). This CDR3 is built from 14 residues. V lost 0 bases, J lost 4 bases, and 10 bases lay in between. The CDR3 DNA sequence: TGTGCCAGCAGCTTGGACAGGGCCTCCTATGGCTACACCTTC. It codes for CASSLDRASYGYTF.

The chain is built from TRBV5-6 and TRBJ1-2, with D unclear. V was shortened by 0 bases and J by 4 bases, with 16 bases between the two germline ends. CDR1 and CDR2 from the germline V gene are SGHDT and YYEEEE. The CDR3 has 16 residues. The CDR3 loop is CASSLGGLREGYGYTF. Here the CDR3 DNA reads TGTGCCAGCAGCTTGGGTGGCCTTCGGGAAGGCTATGGCTACACCTTC.

J is TRBJ2-6 and V is TRBV24-1; D not resolved. With 2 bases removed from V and 4 bases from J, the gap between germline ends came to 5 bases. CDR1 KGHDR and CDR2 SFDVKD come from the germline V gene. There are 14 residues in the CDR3. This CDR3 is CATSDSPGANVLTF. Written as DNA, the CDR3 is TGTGCCACCAGTGATTCTCCCGGGGCCAACGTCCTGACTTTC.

This CDR3 reads CASSHDSTGNSPLHF. The CDR3, as DNA: TGCGCCAGCAGTCATGACTCGACGGGTAATTCACCCCTCCACTTT. The V gene is TRBV4-3, the J gene TRBJ1-6; D unresolved. In germline, CDR1 is LGHNA, CDR2 YSLEER. Trimming cost V 6 bases and J 6 bases, with 15 bases left between them. The length of the CDR3 is 15 residues.

The chain combines TRBV2 with TRBJ2-7, with D uncertain. The CDR3 sequence is 12 residues long. Germline V gene sequence: CDR1 SNHLY, CDR2 FYNNEI. The V and J ends lost 6 bases and 9 bases respectively, with 15 bases between them. DNA of the CDR3: TGTGCCAGCAGACGCGAGACGGACGGGCAGTACTTC. Translation: CASRRETDGQYF.

Here the CDR3 reads CASSKEARTGLGNTIYF. The CDR3 DNA follows: TGTGCCAGCAGCAAAGAGGCGCGGACAGGGTTAGGTAACACCATATATTTT. The V gene is TRBV21-1, the J gene TRBJ1-3; the listed D gene, TRBD1, was not tested against the DNA. TRBV21-1 is listed as a pseudogene. This CDR3 has 17 amino acids.

The chain carries TRBV11-2 and TRBJ2-7; 8 positions match TRBD1. Germline V gene lookup returns CDR1 SGHAT and CDR2 FQNNGV. V gave up 4 bases and J gave up 3 bases; unmatched junction bases: 5. CDR3 length equals 14 residues. CDR3 region: CASSSRTGNYEQYF. The CDR3, as DNA: TGTGCCAGCAGCTCCCGGACAGGGAACTACGAGCAGTACTTC.

This clone was detected only once. This chain uses TRBV5-1 with TRBJ2-1, with TRBD2 matching over 7 bases. V lost 4 bases to trimming and J lost 0 bases; unmatched junction nucleotides: 7. CDR3 length equals 16 residues. CDR1 is SGHRS, CDR2 YFSETQ, per germline. CDR3 bases: TGCGCCAGCAGCGAGCCACGGGGGGTCTCCTACAATGAGCAGTTCTTC. This codes for CASSEPRGVSYNEQFF. Full variable domain (rest looked up from reference TRBV5-1 and TRBJ2-1): KAGVTQTPRYLIKTRGQQVTLSCSPISGHRSVSWYQQTPGQGLQFLFEYFSETQRNKGNFPGRFSGRQFSNSRSEMNVSTLELGDSALYLCASSEPRGVSYNEQFFGPGTRLTVL.

The chain joins TRBV7-2 to TRBJ1-2, with D hard to call. CDR1 and CDR2 (germline): SGHTA, FQGNSA. This CDR3 has 14 residues. The V end was cut by 5 bases, the J end by 3 bases, with 13 bases between. In DNA form, the CDR3 reads TGTGCCAGCAGCCCCCCCCGCCGCGACTATGGCTACACCTTC. Translated: CASSPPRRDYGYTF.

This clone was seen once. The chain is built from TRBV11-2 and TRBJ1-3; 7 bases fit TRBD1. With 5 bases clipped from V and 0 bases from J, the junction kept 7 bases outside the gene matches. In germline, CDR1 is SGHAT, CDR2 FQNNGV. The CDR3 contains 16 residues. Here the CDR3 DNA reads TGTGCCAGCAGCCCCAGACAGGGCAACTCTGGAAACACCATATATTTT. Translation gives CASSPRQGNSGNTIYF.

The rearrangement joins TRBV4-1 to TRBJ1-2; maybe TRBD1 (5 bases). The V end lost 1 base, the J end lost 8 bases, and 14 bases lay between the germline ends. Germline CDR1 and CDR2: MGHRA and YSYEKL. The CDR3 contains 14 residues. The CDR3 nucleotides are TGCGCCAGCAGCCAAGGAAGTCAGGGTGGAGGCTACACCTTC. Translation gives CASSQGSQGGGYTF.

V gene TRBV28 combines with J gene TRBJ1-2; tentative D call: TRBD1 (5 bases). Trimming shortened V by 10 bases and J by 9 bases, and 15 bases separated the two germline ends. CDR3 length equals 11 residues. CDR1 is MDHEN, CDR2 SYDVKM, per germline. CDR3 sequence (DNA): TGTGCCACCGCGGGGCTCGTAAGCTACACCTTC. The encoded protein is CATAGLVSYTF.

The J gene is TRBJ1-3, the V gene TRBV10-2, with D uncertain. The ends were cut back, 0 bases at V and 4 bases at J, with 13 bases in the middle. Germline assignment: CDR1 WSHSY and CDR2 SAAADI. The CDR3 runs to 16 residues. The CDR3 spells CASSESWAVRGNTIYF. The CDR3 DNA sequence: TGCGCCAGCAGTGAGTCGTGGGCAGTTCGGGGAAACACCATATATTTT.

The chain is built from TRBV7-8 and TRBJ2-4, with D perhaps given as TRBD1 or TRBD2 (6 bases each). Germline assignment: CDR1 SGHVS and CDR2 FQNEAQ. V lost 1 base and J lost 5, with 18 bases in between. CDR3 size: 17 residues. The CDR3 spells CASSLGTLPEGENIQYF. The CDR3 DNA follows: TGTGCCAGCAGCTTAGGGACCCTTCCGGAGGGGGAAAACATTCAGTACTTC.